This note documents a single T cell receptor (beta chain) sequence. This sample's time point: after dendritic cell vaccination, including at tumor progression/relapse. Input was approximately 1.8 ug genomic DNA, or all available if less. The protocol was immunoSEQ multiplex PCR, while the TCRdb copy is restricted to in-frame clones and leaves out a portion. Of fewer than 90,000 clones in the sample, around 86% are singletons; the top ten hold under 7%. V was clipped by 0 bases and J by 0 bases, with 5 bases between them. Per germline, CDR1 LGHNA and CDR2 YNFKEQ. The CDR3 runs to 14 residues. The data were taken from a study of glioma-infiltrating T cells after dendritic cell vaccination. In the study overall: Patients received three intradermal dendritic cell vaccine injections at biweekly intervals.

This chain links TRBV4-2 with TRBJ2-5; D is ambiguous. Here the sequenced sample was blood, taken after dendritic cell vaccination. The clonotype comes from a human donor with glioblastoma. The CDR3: CASSQELYQETQYF. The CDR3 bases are TGTGCCAGCAGCCAAGAACTATACCAAGAGACCCAGTACTTC.